A single sample gave rise to the 15 T cell receptor beta chains below, sequenced in a study of OX40 agonist ivuxolimab in advanced cancers. Here immunoSEQ multiplex PCR was the method, and the copy in TCRdb shows in-frame clones only, minus some. The sample records 65,000 to 90,000 clones, roughly 86% being singletons. The sample in question was CD4+ or CD8+ T cells sorted from blood, obtained in a trial of the OX40 agonist ivuxolimab. The receptors originated from an adult with an advanced solid tumor such as melanoma, head and neck, liver or kidney cancer.

This clone has only one observation. The chain uses TRBV7-2 and TRBJ2-1, with 9 bases lining up with TRBD2. The germline V gene encodes CDR1 SGHTA and CDR2 FQGNSA. CDR3 length equals 19 residues. After removal of 4 bases from V and 2 bases from J, the junction contained 15 bases not matched to a gene. CDR3 DNA sequence: TGTGCCAGCAGCTCCCCCGCGGGAGGGCCTCCGGGAGCCTACAATGAGCAGTTCTTC. The encoded protein is CASSSPAGGPPGAYNEQFF. Filled out from reference TRBV7-2 and TRBJ2-1, the complete variable domain reads GAGVSQSPSNKVTEKGKDVELRCDPISGHTALYWYRQSLGQGLEFLIYFQGNSAPDKSGLPSDRFSAERTGGSVSTLTIQRTQQEDSAVYLCASSSPAGGPPGAYNEQFFGPGTRLTVL.

The CDR3 is CASRPGGERQPQHF. CDR3 sequence (DNA): TGTGCCAGCAGACCTGGGGGGGAGCGGCAGCCCCAGCATTTT. The chain employs TRBV6-6 and TRBJ1-5; possibly TRBD1 for D (5 bases). This CDR3 is 14 amino acids long. The germline V gene has CDR1 MNHNY and CDR2 SVGAGI (reference sequence). Between the trimmed V and J ends, which lost 6 bases and 7 bases, there was a span of 16 bases.

The CDR3 is CASSMRQYKGKLFF. The CDR3 DNA follows: TGTGCCAGCAGTATGAGACAGTATAAGGGAAAACTGTTTTTT. V is TRBV28 and J is TRBJ1-4, with D possibly TRBD1 on 5 matching bases. V was trimmed by 5 bases and J by 10 bases, leaving 17 bases between them. CDR1 is MDHEN and CDR2 is SYDVKM in the germline V gene. The CDR3 has 14 amino acids.

The V gene is TRBV20-1, the J gene TRBJ1-2; D is unresolved. V dropped 6 bases and J dropped 4 bases, with 3 bases sitting between them. CDR3 size: 9 residues. The germline V gene encodes CDR1 DFQATT and CDR2 SNEGSKA (reference sequence). The chain's CDR3 is CSAGYGYTF. The CDR3 DNA follows: TGCAGTGCGGGCTATGGCTACACCTTC.

The chain uses TRBV6-1 and TRBJ2-3, with D unresolved. V was trimmed by 5 bases and J by 4 bases, leaving 7 bases between them. Germline values: CDR1 MNHNS, CDR2 SASEGT. This CDR3 has 12 amino acids. In nucleotides, the CDR3 is TGTGCCAGCAGTTCCCTCGCAGATACGCAGTATTTT. Residues: CASSSLADTQYF.

This clone was seen a handful of times. V and J are TRBV2 and TRBJ1-4; weak D call: TRBD1 (5 bases). Germline V CDR1 and CDR2: SNHLY, FYNNEI. CDR3 length: 15 amino acids. V shed 4 bases and J shed 3 bases, with 12 bases lying between them. CDR3 loop: CASSVRPGANEKLFF. For the CDR3, the DNA is TGTGCCAGCAGTGTTCGACCGGGGGCTAATGAAAAACTGTTTTTT.

This chain uses TRBV15 with TRBJ1-1; D not resolved. The V and J ends lost 5 bases and 4 bases respectively, with 14 bases between them. The CDR3 spans 14 residues. CDR1 is LNHNV, CDR2 YYDKDF, per germline (reference sequence). The CDR3, as DNA: TGTGCCACCAGCGCTGGGCGGCTGGGCACTGAAGCTTTCTTT. Protein: CATSAGRLGTEAFF.

The rearrangement uses TRBV5-1 and TRBJ2-7, with TRBD1 identical over 8 bases. CDR3 size: 14 residues. Germline V CDR1 and CDR2: SGHRS, YFSETQ. The V gene end was trimmed by 4 bases and the J gene end by 3 bases; junction bases not matched to a gene: 6. The CDR3 DNA is TGCGCCAGCAGCGTTGGACAGGGTTTCTACGAGCAGTACTTC. Protein sequence: CASSVGQGFYEQYF.

The chain has TRBV7-2 and TRBJ1-2; tentatively, D is TRBD1 (5 bases). Germline CDR1 reads SGHTA; CDR2 reads FQGNSA. V dropped 1 base and J dropped 8 bases, with 23 bases sitting between them. The CDR3 has 17 amino acids. The CDR3 DNA sequence: TGTGCCAGCAGCTTAGTACCCCCGGGTAGGGGACGAGAAGGCTACACCTTC. It is translated as CASSLVPPGRGREGYTF. Drawing the rest from reference TRBV7-2 and TRBJ1-2, the complete variable domain is GAGVSQSPSNKVTEKGKDVELRCDPISGHTALYWYRQSLGQGLEFLIYFQGNSAPDKSGLPSDRFSAERTGGSVSTLTIQRTQQEDSAVYLCASSLVPPGRGREGYTFGSGTRLTVV.

The chain has TRBV7-2 and TRBJ2-7, with 7 bases that match TRBD1. From germline, CDR1 is SGHTA and CDR2 FQGNSA. V was clipped by 5 bases and J by 3 bases; unmatched bases: 10. The CDR3 runs to 15 residues. CDR3 bases: TGTGCCAGCAGCCAAAATACAGGGGTCAACTACGAGCAGTACTTC. Amino acids: CASSQNTGVNYEQYF.

J is TRBJ2-1 and V is TRBV7-2; TRBD2 matches at 11 bases. The V and J ends lost 5 bases and 10 bases, in that order; junction bases with no gene match: 4. Germline CDR1 reads SGHTA; CDR2 reads FQGNSA. This CDR3 is built from 13 residues. CDR3 bases: TGTGCCAGCAGCCCGACTAGCGGGGTCGAGCAGTTCTTC. Translation gives CASSPTSGVEQFF.

This clone was observed a single time. The CDR3 nucleotides read TGTGCCAGCAGGGGCCCGGGACAGGAAAATGAAAAACTGTTTTTT. Its protein is CASRGPGQENEKLFF. The chain uses TRBV28 and TRBJ1-4, with TRBD1 identical over 8 bases. J was trimmed by 5 bases and V by 6 bases; bases with no gene match: 8. CDR1 and CDR2 from the germline V gene are MDHEN and SYDVKM. The CDR3 contains 15 residues. Full variable domain (missing parts from reference TRBV28 and TRBJ1-4): DVKVTQSSRYLVKRTGEKVFLECVQDMDHENMFWYRQDPGLGLRLIYFSYDVKMKEKGDIPEGYSVSREKKERFSLILESASTNQTSMYLCASRGPGQENEKLFFGSGTQLSVL.

CDR3 nucleotides: TGTGCCAGCAGTGGAGTTTACTCTGGAAACACCATATATTTT. It yields the protein CASSGVYSGNTIYF. The V call is TRBV2, the J call TRBJ1-3; D is ambiguous. Germline CDR1 and CDR2: SNHLY and FYNNEI. The CDR3 loop spans 14 amino acids. Trimming shortened V by 4 bases and J by 0 bases, and 7 bases separated the two germline ends.

This rearrangement joins TRBV29-1 to TRBJ2-7, with D hard to call. The germline V gene has CDR1 SQVTM and CDR2 ANQGSEA. The CDR3 is 12 amino acids. The V and J ends lost 0 bases and 2 bases respectively, with 5 bases between them. CDR3 nucleotides: TGCAGCGTTGAAGATGGGACCTACGAGCAGTACTTC. Translating it yields CSVEDGTYEQYF.

This chain uses TRBV7-9 with TRBJ2-1; D is perhaps TRBD1 or TRBD2 (8 bases each). V gave up 5 bases and J gave up 10 bases, with 21 bases separating them. The CDR3 contains 15 residues. Germline V gene lookup returns CDR1 SEHNR and CDR2 FQNEAQ (reference sequence). CDR3 residues: CASSTGQGLAGEQFF. The CDR3 DNA is TGTGCCAGCAGCACAGGACAGGGTCTAGCGGGCGAGCAGTTCTTC.